Listed below are T cell receptor beta chains from one sample, sequenced in a study of shared clonotypes between healthy human individuals. Repertoires were generated with immunoSEQ multiplex PCR, while TCRdb's copy carries only in-frame clones and drops some. Of 2 million to 2.5 million clones detected, 95% appear once; the ten largest clones hold 0.1% to 0.15%. The specimen was naive CD4+ T cells sorted from blood. All receptors come from a man younger than 35 in good health. CDR3s include the opening cysteine and the closing phenylalanine or tryptophan. The D gene is left open where the match is weak. Size is stated for part of the rows, as once, few or many counts, or as a class when the clone is expanded.

V: TRBV21-1; size: -; J: TRBJ2-2; D: -; DNA: TGTGCCAGCAGCAAACGAACCAGGGGGAGCACCGGGGAGCTGTTTTTT; CDR3: CASSKRTRGSTGELFF
V: TRBV30; size: -; J: TRBJ2-3; D: TRBD2; DNA: TGTGCCTGGGGGGGACTAGCGGGAGCGGATACGCAGTATTTT; CDR3: CAWGGLAGADTQYF
V: TRBV9; size: -; J: TRBJ2-3; D: TRBD1; DNA: TGTGCCAGCAGCGTAGGGGACAGGGCGGAAAGGACGCAGTATTTT; CDR3: CASSVGDRAERTQYF
V: TRBV2; size: few; J: TRBJ1-1; D: -; DNA: TGTGCCAGCAGTGGTAGGTTCATGAACACTGAAGCTTTCTTT; CDR3: CASSGRFMNTEAFF
V: TRBV19; size: -; J: TRBJ2-4; D: TRBD2; DNA: TGTGCCAGTAGTATTGAGCGGGATGTAGCCAAAAACATTCAGTACTTC; CDR3: CASSIERDVAKNIQYF
V: TRBV6-1; size: -; J: TRBJ1-1; D: -; DNA: TGTGCCAGCAGTCCCTTGGCCCCTGGGACTGAAGCTTTCTTT; CDR3: CASSPLAPGTEAFF
V: TRBV5-4; size: -; J: TRBJ2-7; D: -; DNA: TGTGCCAGCAGCTTGGGGGTTTCCCCCTACGAGCAGTACTTC; CDR3: CASSLGVSPYEQYF
V: TRBV5-4; size: -; J: TRBJ2-7; D: -; DNA: TGTGCCAGCAGCTTAGGGAGAAGGTACGAGCAGTACTTC; CDR3: CASSLGRRYEQYF
V: TRBV28; size: -; J: TRBJ1-4; D: TRBD1; DNA: TGTGCCAGCAGTTTGGGACAGACTCCAAGTGAAAAACTGTTTTTT; CDR3: CASSLGQTPSEKLFF
V: TRBV25-1; size: -; J: TRBJ1-1; D: -; DNA: TGTGCCAGCAGTGAATCCGGCAGGGGTAACACTGAAGCTTTCTTT; CDR3: CASSESGRGNTEAFF
V: TRBV5-6; size: -; J: TRBJ1-5; D: -; DNA: TGTGCCAGCAGCTTGGGGGGGAACAATCAGCCCCAGCATTTT; CDR3: CASSLGGNNQPQHF
V: TRBV6-1; size: -; J: TRBJ1-2; D: -; DNA: TGTGCCAGCAGTGCCGAGGACAGTCTCTCATACAACTATGGCTACACCTTC; CDR3: CASSAEDSLSYNYGYTF
V: TRBV5-1; size: -; J: TRBJ2-2; D: TRBD2; DNA: TGCGCCAGCAGCCTAGCGGGAGGGAGGGAGCTGTTTTTT; CDR3: CASSLAGGRELFF
V: TRBV4-1; size: -; J: TRBJ2-5; D: -; DNA: TGCGCCAGCATGCTCGAACGAGGAGTGAAAGAGACCCAGTACTTC; CDR3: CASMLERGVKETQYF
V: TRBV4-1; size: -; J: TRBJ2-3; D: TRBD2; DNA: TGCGCCAGCAGCCAAGATTGGACTAGCGGGACCCTCTCAAGCACAGATACGCAGTATTTT; CDR3: CASSQDWTSGTLSSTDTQYF
V: TRBV30; size: -; J: TRBJ1-1; D: -; DNA: TGTGCCTGGAGTGTACAATTACCCACTGAAGCTTTCTTT; CDR3: CAWSVQLPTEAFF
V: TRBV7-2; size: -; J: TRBJ1-1; D: -; DNA: TGTGCCAGCAGCTTATTCCGGGGCGCCGCTGAAGCTTTCTTT; CDR3: CASSLFRGAAEAFF
V: TRBV6-5; size: -; J: TRBJ2-5; D: -; DNA: TGTGCCAGCACTCCAGGGTATGGCAAAGAGACCCAGTACTTC; CDR3: CASTPGYGKETQYF
V: TRBV15; size: few; J: TRBJ1-6; D: -; DNA: TGTGCCACCAGCAGCAAAGACAAGTCACCCCTCCACTTT; CDR3: CATSSKDKSPLHF
V: TRBV30; size: -; J: TRBJ2-7; D: -; DNA: TGTGCCTGGCGCGGGCCGACCTACGAGCAGTACTTC; CDR3: CAWRGPTYEQYF
V: TRBV5-6; size: -; J: TRBJ2-1; D: TRBD2; DNA: TGTGCCAGCAGCTTGGGGAACAGGGCTAGCGGGTCCTACAATGAGCAGTTCTTC; CDR3: CASSLGNRASGSYNEQFF
V: TRBV5-4; size: -; J: TRBJ2-1; D: -; DNA: TGTGCCAGCAGACAGCAGATAGGTCAGGTCCAGTTCTTC; CDR3: CASRQQIGQVQFF
V: TRBV5-8; size: -; J: TRBJ1-1; D: -; DNA: TGTGCAAGTCGTTGGGGGGCGAACATGAACACTGAAGCTTTCTTT; CDR3: CASRWGANMNTEAFF
V: TRBV5-1; size: -; J: TRBJ2-2; D: -; DNA: TGCGCCAGCAGACTACGGACAAATACCGGGGAGCTGTTTTTT; CDR3: CASRLRTNTGELFF
V: TRBV30; size: once; J: TRBJ2-2; D: -; DNA: TGTGCCTGGAATGGACAGACCACCGGGGAGCTGTTTTTT; CDR3: CAWNGQTTGELFF
V: TRBV10-3; size: once; J: TRBJ1-5; D: TRBD1; DNA: TGTGCCATCAGTTCCGGGACAGGGGGCAATCAGCCCCAGCATTTT; CDR3: CAISSGTGGNQPQHF
V: TRBV6-5; size: -; J: TRBJ1-2; D: TRBD1; DNA: TGTGCCAGCAGTTACCGAGGGACAGGACCTTCCTATGGCTACACCTTC; CDR3: CASSYRGTGPSYGYTF
V: TRBV27; size: -; J: TRBJ2-3; D: -; DNA: TGTGCCAGCACCCAATCTGGCTCCCGCACAGATACGCAGTATTTT; CDR3: CASTQSGSRTDTQYF
V: TRBV7-9; size: -; J: TRBJ2-2; D: -; DNA: TGTGCCAGCAGCTTCCACTGGGAAAACACCGGGGAGCTGTTTTTT; CDR3: CASSFHWENTGELFF
V: TRBV27; size: -; J: TRBJ2-5; D: -; DNA: TGTGCCAGCAAATCTGTTGAGACCCAGTACTTC; CDR3: CASKSVETQYF
V: TRBV9; size: -; J: TRBJ2-1; D: TRBD1; DNA: TGTGCCAGCAGGTTCGGGACAGGGGGCGCAGGCGAGCAGTTCTTC; CDR3: CASRFGTGGAGEQFF
V: TRBV10-2; size: -; J: TRBJ1-6; D: -; DNA: TGCGCCAGCAGTGAACAGGAAACCTATAATTCACCCCTCCACTTT; CDR3: CASSEQETYNSPLHF
V: TRBV29-1; size: few; J: TRBJ1-1; D: -; DNA: TGCAGCGTTGCCAACACTGAAGCTTTCTTT; CDR3: CSVANTEAFF
V: TRBV7-9; size: -; J: TRBJ2-7; D: -; DNA: TGTGCCAGCAGCTTACTCCAGGGCAGAGACGAGCAGTACTTC; CDR3: CASSLLQGRDEQYF
V: TRBV6-6; size: -; J: TRBJ2-7; D: -; DNA: TGTGCCAGCAGGGAACGAGGGCGTCTCCACGAGCAGTACTTC; CDR3: CASRERGRLHEQYF
V: TRBV5-1; size: -; J: TRBJ2-7; D: -; DNA: TGCGCCAGCAGCTTGTCGGATCCCTCCTACGAGCAGTACTTC; CDR3: CASSLSDPSYEQYF
V: TRBV5-1; size: -; J: TRBJ1-6; D: -; DNA: TGCGCCAGCATGCCGGGACTCCCGAATTCACCCCTCCACTTT; CDR3: CASMPGLPNSPLHF
V: TRBV9; size: -; J: TRBJ1-3; D: -; DNA: TGTGCCAGCAGCCCAAAACCAGGCCCGGACTCTGGAAACACCATATATTTT; CDR3: CASSPKPGPDSGNTIYF
V: TRBV27; size: -; J: TRBJ1-5; D: -; DNA: TGTGCCAGCAGTTTACTCCCGGACGGACGAAATCAGCCCCAGCATTTT; CDR3: CASSLLPDGRNQPQHF
V: TRBV30; size: few; J: TRBJ1-3; D: -; DNA: TGTGCCTGGAGTGTACGTAGGGATGGAAACACCATATATTTT; CDR3: CAWSVRRDGNTIYF
V: TRBV11-2; size: -; J: TRBJ2-7; D: TRBD2; DNA: TGTGCCAGCAGCCCCCCTGGACTAGCGGCAAGCTCCTACGAGCAGTACTTC; CDR3: CASSPPGLAASSYEQYF
V: TRBV2; size: -; J: TRBJ2-3; D: TRBD2; DNA: TGTGCCAGCATTCAAAGTTGGGCGGGAGGAAGCACAGATACGCAGTATTTT; CDR3: CASIQSWAGGSTDTQYF
V: TRBV5-1; size: -; J: TRBJ2-6; D: -; DNA: TGCGCCAGCAGCTTGGAAGGTGGGGCCAACGTCCTGACTTTC; CDR3: CASSLEGGANVLTF
V: TRBV2; size: -; J: TRBJ2-3; D: TRBD2; DNA: TGTGCCAGCAGCCAACATCGGACTAGCGGGGGCGCTAGCACAGATACGCAGTATTTT; CDR3: CASSQHRTSGGASTDTQYF
V: TRBV18; size: -; J: TRBJ1-5; D: -; DNA: TGTGCCAGCTCACCAGCCAGCAATCAGCCCCAGCATTTT; CDR3: CASSPASNQPQHF
V: TRBV4-1; size: -; J: TRBJ2-2; D: TRBD2; DNA: TGCGCCAGCAGCACCGACCTAGCGGCGAACACCGGGGAGCTGTTTTTT; CDR3: CASSTDLAANTGELFF
V: TRBV5-1; size: -; J: TRBJ1-1; D: -; DNA: TGCGCCAGCAGCTTGATAGCCACCTTGAACACTGAAGCTTTCTTT; CDR3: CASSLIATLNTEAFF
V: TRBV2; size: -; J: TRBJ1-6; D: -; DNA: TGTGCCAGCAGTGTACGAGGAACGACAGGAACCAATTCACCCCTCCACTTT; CDR3: CASSVRGTTGTNSPLHF
V: TRBV18; size: -; J: TRBJ1-1; D: TRBD1; DNA: TGTGCCAGCTCACCACGGACAGGGGGCCTCACTGAAGCTTTCTTT; CDR3: CASSPRTGGLTEAFF
V: TRBV15; size: -; J: TRBJ2-7; D: TRBD2; DNA: TGTGCCACCAGCAGAGGTGTAGCGGGGGCAGGGGAGCAGTACTTC; CDR3: CATSRGVAGAGEQYF
V: TRBV6-5; size: once; J: TRBJ2-1; D: -; DNA: TGTGCCAGCAGTTACTCGAGCAGGGGAAACTACAATGAGCAGTTCTTC; CDR3: CASSYSSRGNYNEQFF
V: TRBV6-6; size: -; J: TRBJ1-2; D: TRBD1; DNA: TGTGCCAGCAGGGACGAGCCAGGGGGAGGTAGCTATGGCTACACCTTC; CDR3: CASRDEPGGGSYGYTF
V: TRBV28; size: -; J: TRBJ2-5; D: -; DNA: TGTGCCAGCAGTGCCAGCCGGGGAGAGCAGTACTTC; CDR3: CASSASRGEQYF
V: TRBV28; size: -; J: TRBJ2-1; D: TRBD1; DNA: TGTGCCAGCAGTCCAATAAGGGGGACAGGGTTTGAAAATGGTGGCAATGAGCAGTTCTTC; CDR3: CASSPIRGTGFENGGNEQFF
V: TRBV5-1; size: -; J: TRBJ2-7; D: -; DNA: TGCGCCAGCAGCCTCGGGACTTTCGTCTACGAGCAGTACTTC; CDR3: CASSLGTFVYEQYF
V: TRBV27; size: -; J: TRBJ1-1; D: -; DNA: TGTGCCAGCAGATCCCACAGGGATAGCACTGAAGCTTTCTTT; CDR3: CASRSHRDSTEAFF
V: TRBV10-3; size: -; J: TRBJ1-5; D: TRBD1; DNA: TGTGCCATCAGTACCGGGACAGGGGACGGGAGTCAGCCCCAGCATTTT; CDR3: CAISTGTGDGSQPQHF
V: TRBV2; size: -; J: TRBJ2-3; D: -; DNA: TGTGCCAGCCAGAGGGTTGGAGATACGCAGTATTTT; CDR3: CASQRVGDTQYF
V: TRBV18; size: -; J: TRBJ2-1; D: TRBD2; DNA: TGTGCCAGCTCACCATTGGGTGCTAGCGGGGGTGAGCAGTTCTTC; CDR3: CASSPLGASGGEQFF
V: TRBV30; size: -; J: TRBJ1-3; D: -; DNA: TGTGCCTGGAGTGTAAATTTAGTTGGGAACACCATATATTTT; CDR3: CAWSVNLVGNTIYF